A selection of T cell receptor beta chains follows, all from one sample in a study of control samples from healthy donors and cancer patients. The repertoire was sequenced with immunoSEQ multiplex PCR; TCRdb's copy has only in-frame clones and lacks some. The repertoire consists of 40,000 or so clones, with around 90% occurring once and the leading ten covering 22%. The source material was PBMCs. These receptor sequences come from a woman between 40 and 50 years old with head and neck cancer. Both conserved end residues are part of each CDR3. D genes are given only for firm matches. Where a row states a size, it is once, few, many or the class of an expanded clone; other rows omit it.

TRBV7-9	TRBD2	TRBJ2-5	NA	TGTGCCAGCAGCCAAGCGGGAGTAGAGACCCAGTACTTC	CASSQAGVETQYF
TRBV5-1	NA	TRBJ1-1	NA	TGCGCCAGCAGCCCGCCGTCGGGGGTTAACACTGAAGCTTTCTTT	CASSPPSGVNTEAFF
TRBV5-4	NA	TRBJ2-5	NA	TGTGCCAGCAGCCTGGAAGACGGGAGAGAGGCGGAGACCCAGTACTTC	CASSLEDGREAETQYF
TRBV28	NA	TRBJ1-5	NA	TGTGCCAGCAGCAGGGTAATAAGCAATCAGCCCCAGCATTTT	CASSRVISNQPQHF
TRBV18	NA	TRBJ1-1	NA	TGTGCCAGCTCCTTCAGCGAGAACACTGAAGCTTTCTTT	CASSFSENTEAFF
TRBV10-3	NA	TRBJ2-1	once	TGTGCCATCAGTGAGTCGAACGGGTGTTTGGAGTTCTTC	CAISESNGCLEFF
TRBV13	TRBD1	TRBJ2-4	NA	TGTGCCAGCAGCCACCTCCGGGACAGACTTTTCTTC	CASSHLRDRLFF
TRBV5-8	TRBD1	TRBJ1-2	NA	TGTGCCAGCAGCTTCAGACAGGGGGTACGGTATGGCTACACCTTC	CASSFRQGVRYGYTF
TRBV5-4	TRBD2	TRBJ2-3	NA	TGTGCCAGCAGCTTGGCTAGCGGGAGGGCGGATACGCAGTATTTT	CASSLASGRADTQYF
TRBV9	TRBD2	TRBJ2-7	NA	TGTGCCAGCAGCGGTGAGGAGGGGAGGGCGATCTACGAGCAGTACTTC	CASSGEEGRAIYEQYF
TRBV7-9	NA	TRBJ2-7	NA	TGTGCCAGCAGCTTAGAGGGGGGACGGGCCTACGAGCAGTACTTC	CASSLEGGRAYEQYF